This T cell receptor (beta chain) originates from a study of cytomegalovirus exposure and HLA in healthy donors. The study, taken as a whole, reports: By HLA locus, TCR association rates varied in a later analysis, with DRB1 showing the most and HLA-C the fewest. Later analysis indicated greater clonal expansion among HLA-associated TCR beta chains than among equally common other chains.

Notes on this clone: Its antigen remains unknown.

The PCR made use of 60 Vbeta and 13 Jbeta primers. TCRdb keeps only in-frame clones here, not all; method: immunoSEQ multiplex PCR. This sample has about 67,000 clones, with around 67% found just once. CDR1 is SGHNT, CDR2 YENEEA, per germline. Trimming took off 1 base at V and 0 bases at J, with 7 bases between the two ends. The CDR3 is 14 amino acids. This chain uses TRBV11-3 with TRBJ2-7; D is unresolved. The sequence was collected from a woman between 25 and 40 years old in good health and CMV-seronegative. The source material was PBMCs. The CDR3 spells CASSLVSSSYEQYF. CDR3 nucleotides: TGTGCCAGCAGCTTAGTGTCTAGCTCCTACGAGCAGTACTTC.